The sequence of this T cell receptor (beta chain) was determined in a study of T cells expressing NK-cell markers. Study information: The study drew TCR beta repertoires from sorted CD3+CD56+NKG2C+, CD3+CD56+NKG2C- and CD3+CD56-NKG2C+ T cells. There were seven HCMV-seropositive donors and one seronegative donor among the eight sequenced. Study results and caveats: What remained unclear was the HCMV specificity of expanded NKG2C+ T cell clones.

With respect to this clonotype: Its antigen is not known.

The length of the CDR3 is 14 residues. Germline lookup yields CDR1 MNHNS and CDR2 SASEGT. Libraries used 5'RACE template switching adding universal primer site and UMIs. From its re-call of the 5' RACE reads, TCRdb lists each CDR3 protein once, without DNA. This sample contains about 380,000 distinct CDR3 sequences. The chain couples TRBV6-1 to TRBJ1-2; absent DNA, TCRdb's TRBD1 call cannot be checked. This sequence originates from a man aged 18-70 years in good health. The specimen was blood T cells: a sorted CD56 or NKG2C T cell subset, CD4+ or CD8+ T cells, or bulk PBMC T cells (not recorded which). The CDR3 reads CASTHAPSSYGYTF.